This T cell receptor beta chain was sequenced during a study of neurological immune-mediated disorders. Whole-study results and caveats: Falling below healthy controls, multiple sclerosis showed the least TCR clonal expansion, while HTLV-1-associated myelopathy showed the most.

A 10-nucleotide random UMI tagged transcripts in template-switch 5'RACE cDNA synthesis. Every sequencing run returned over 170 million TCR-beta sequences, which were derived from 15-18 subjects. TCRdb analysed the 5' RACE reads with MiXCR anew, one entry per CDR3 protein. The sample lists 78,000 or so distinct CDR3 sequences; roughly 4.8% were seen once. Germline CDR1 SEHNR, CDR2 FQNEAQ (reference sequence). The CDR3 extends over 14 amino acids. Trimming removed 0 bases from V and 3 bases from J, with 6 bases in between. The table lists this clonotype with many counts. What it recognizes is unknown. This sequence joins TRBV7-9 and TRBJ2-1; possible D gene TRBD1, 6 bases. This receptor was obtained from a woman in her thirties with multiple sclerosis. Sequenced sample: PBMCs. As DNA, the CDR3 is TGTGCCAGCAGCTTAGCAGGGGGCTACAATGAGCAGTTCTTC. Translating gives CASSLAGGYNEQFF.